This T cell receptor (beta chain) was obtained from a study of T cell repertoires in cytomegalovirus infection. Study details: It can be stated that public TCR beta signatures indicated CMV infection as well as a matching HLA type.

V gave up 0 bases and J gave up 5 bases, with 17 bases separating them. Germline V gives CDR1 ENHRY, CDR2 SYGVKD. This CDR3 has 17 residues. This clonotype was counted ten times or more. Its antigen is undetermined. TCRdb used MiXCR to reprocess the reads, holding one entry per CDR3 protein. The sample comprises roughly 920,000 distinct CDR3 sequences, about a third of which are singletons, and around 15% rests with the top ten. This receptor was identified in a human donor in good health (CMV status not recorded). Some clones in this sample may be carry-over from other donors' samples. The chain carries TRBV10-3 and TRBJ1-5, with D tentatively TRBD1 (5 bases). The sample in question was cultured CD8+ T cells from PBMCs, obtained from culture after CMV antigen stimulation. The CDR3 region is CAISESVTSTGDQPQHF. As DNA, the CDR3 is TGTGCCATCAGTGAGTCGGTTACATCCACGGGGGATCAGCCCCAGCATTTT.